This T cell receptor beta chain was documented in a study of T cell responses to AZD1222 COVID-19 vaccine. Study results and caveats: In all cases, repertoires were sampled only after the peak T cell response.

Here immunoSEQ multiplex PCR was the method, and the copy in TCRdb shows in-frame clones only, minus some. This table has around 130,000 clones, over 75% appearing once. Of note for this clone: Its target is not known.

Trimming removed 2 bases from V and 8 bases from J; junction bases left unmatched: 3. The CDR3 spans 14 residues. Germline CDR1 SGHAT, CDR2 FQNNGV. The V call is TRBV11-2, the J call TRBJ2-2; 9 positions agree with TRBD1. The source of this sequence is an adult in good health. Specimen: peripheral blood, collected on day 0 of AZD1222 vaccination. The DNA of the CDR3 is TGTGCCAGCAGCTTAAGGGACAGGGAAGGGGAGCTGTTTTTT. Protein sequence: CASSLRDREGELFF.